These 16 T cell receptor beta chains share one sample of origin, sequenced in a study of T cell clonality in common variable immunodeficiency. The data were produced by immunoSEQ multiplex PCR, yet TCRdb's version contains in-frame clones alone and is incomplete. The data list about 74,000 clones, none observed once; around 0.82% falls to the top ten. The specimen was peripheral blood mononuclear cells. The origin of the receptors is a person between 18 and 70 years old in good health.

This clone was observed many times. The read terminates 3 residues ahead of where the CDR3 ends, so the germline J gene completes it. The chain is built from TRBV20-1 and TRBJ2-1; 13 bases line up with TRBD2. CDR1 and CDR2 (germline): DFQATT, SNEGSKA (reference sequence). The ends lost 8 bases at V and 6 bases at J; junction bases unmatched: 10. CDR3 size: 15 residues. The part of the CDR3 DNA that was read is TGCAGTTCATCGACCGGACTAGCGGGAGTCAATGAG. Translation gives CSSSTGLAGVNE. The full-length CDR3 reads as CSSSTGLAGVNEQFF.

This clone was detected ten times or more. The CDR3 end is not reached by the read, which stops 3 residues before it; the germline J gene fills it in. V usage is TRBV12-3 or TRBV12-4 and J usage is TRBJ1-4; D uncertain. Trimming removed 6 bases from V and 3 bases from J, with 14 bases in between. The CDR3 contains 15 residues. The covered CDR3 bases are TGTGCCAGCAGCCTCCAGGCCGTCTCTAATGAAAAA. This codes for CASSLQAVSNEK. The CDR3, in full, reads CASSLQAVSNEKLFF.

This clone was recorded at least ten times. The read ends 3 residues before the CDR3 terminus; that terminus is restored from the germline J gene. V usage is TRBV29-1 and J usage is TRBJ2-3, with TRBD1 matching over 11 bases. The J segment lost 1 base and the V segment lost 7 bases, leaving 22 bases of the junction unmatched. The CDR3 runs to 20 residues. Germline loops: CDR1 SQVTM, CDR2 ANQGSEA. The CDR3: CSARGRTGGGGLLGTDTQYF. The sequenced part of the CDR3 DNA is TGCAGCGCCCGGGGCCGGACAGGGGGCGGGGGACTACTCGGCACAGATACG.

This clone was seen many times. The read finishes 3 residues shy of the CDR3 end, and the germline J gene is used to complete it. The V and J genes are TRBV29-1 and TRBJ1-4, with TRBD1 as a possible D gene (6 bases). V lost 4 bases and J 5 bases, leaving 11 bases between the germline ends. The germline V gene has CDR1 SQVTM and CDR2 ANQGSEA. This CDR3 region has 13 residues. The CDR3 region is CSVADSSNEKLFF. CDR3 DNA (partial): TGCAGCGTTGCGGACAGCTCAAATGAAAAA.

This clone was counted many times. The read stops 3 residues short of the end of the CDR3; the missing end is completed from the germline J gene. V is TRBV23-1 and J is TRBJ2-7; 7 bases agree with TRBD1. TRBV23-1 is flagged as an ORF with uncertain function. The CDR3 covers 15 residues. Trimming took 6 bases from V and 2 from J; bases not matched to a gene: 10. CDR3 in amino acids: CASRGPGQRTYEQYF. The sequenced part of the CDR3 DNA is TGCGCCAGCAGGGGACCGGGACAGAGAACCTACGAG.

At least ten counts were recorded for this clone. The CDR3 end is not reached by the read, which stops 3 residues before it; the germline J gene fills it in. This sequence joins TRBV19 and TRBJ2-7; possibly TRBD1 for D (5 bases). Germline V lookup: CDR1 LNHDA, CDR2 SQIVND (reference sequence). The CDR3 is 13 amino acids. Trimming cost V 1 base and J 6 bases, with 10 bases left between them. The CDR3 loop is CASSIVARGEQYF. The CDR3 DNA, read in part, is TGTGCCAGTAGTATAGTTGCTAGGGGCGAG.

The table lists this clone with many counts. The sequenced CDR3 bases are TGTGCCAGTAGTATCGACACTAGCGGGAGTGAAGAGACC. Its protein is CASSIDTSGSEET. The whole CDR3 sequence reads CASSIDTSGSEETQYF. The V and J genes are TRBV19 and TRBJ2-5; the match to TRBD2 covers 11 bases. The read falls 3 residues short of the CDR3 end, and the missing part is taken from the germline J gene. The CDR3 consists of 16 residues. The germline gives CDR1 LNHDA, CDR2 SQIVND (reference sequence). J lost 3 bases, V lost 3 bases, and 6 bases had no gene match.

At least ten counts were recorded for this clone. Read coverage stops 3 residues before the CDR3 terminus; the germline J gene supplies the remainder. The chain uses TRBV20-1 and TRBJ2-1, with TRBD2 identical over 9 bases. In germline, CDR1 is DFQATT, CDR2 SNEGSKA (reference sequence). J was trimmed by 3 bases and V by 5 bases; bases with no gene match: 8. The CDR3 loop spans 15 amino acids. The CDR3: CSAGRLAEVYNEQFF. Incomplete CDR3 DNA: TGCAGTGCTGGAAGACTAGCGGAAGTCTACAATGAG.

This clone was picked up many times. The read comes to an end 3 residues before the CDR3 does, leaving the germline J gene to fill in the end. V is TRBV12-3 or TRBV12-4 and J is TRBJ1-5; TRBD1 aligns across 10 bases. The length of the CDR3 is 14 residues. Germline trimming cut 5 bases from V and 5 bases from J; bases unmatched to any gene: 3. The sequenced part of the CDR3 DNA is TGTGCCAGCAGTAAGACAGGGGGCGATCAGCCC. This codes for CASSKTGGDQP. The complete CDR3 sequence is CASSKTGGDQPQHF.

Details on this clone: With the read ending 3 residues before the CDR3 end, the germline J gene is used to fill in that end. V gene TRBV10-2 combines with J gene TRBJ2-1, with 7 bases fitting TRBD1. Per the germline V gene, CDR1 is WSHSY and CDR2 is SAAADI. Trimming cost V 9 bases and J 9 bases; bases outside gene matches: 5. CDR3 size: 11 residues. The CDR3 DNA, read in part, is TGCGCCAGTGGGACAGTGGTTGAG. This translates into CASGTVVE. The whole CDR3 reads CASGTVVEQFF.

Only a few counts were recorded for this clone. Coverage ceases 3 residues before the CDR3 finishes, and the germline J gene fills in the end. The chain carries TRBV11-2 and TRBJ1-1; D remains unclear. The V and J ends lost 3 bases and 2 bases respectively, with 7 bases between them. The CDR3 sequence is 13 residues long. Germline CDR1 SGHAT, CDR2 FQNNGV. This CDR3 reads CASSFRQNTEAFF. The DNA read from the CDR3 is TGTGCCAGCAGCTTTCGACAAAACACTGAA.

This clone was picked up many times. The CDR3 extends 3 residues past the end of the read, so its final part is completed from the germline J gene. The chain carries TRBV5-5 and TRBJ2-5, with D perhaps matching TRBD1 (6 bases). The germline gives CDR1 SGHKS, CDR2 YYEKEE (reference sequence). CDR3 length: 15 residues. The V and J ends lost 1 base and 2 bases respectively, with 12 bases between them. CDR3 sequence reads: CASSLLGAGQETQYF. CDR3 bases read: TGTGCCAGCAGCTTGTTGGGGGCCGGGCAAGAGACC. Full variable domain (rest looked up from reference TRBV5-5 and TRBJ2-5): DAGVTQSPTHLIKTRGQQVTLRCSPISGHKSVSWYQQVLGQGPQFIFQYYEKEERGRGNFPDRFSARQFPNYSSELNVNALLLGDSALYLCASSLLGAGQETQYFGPGTRLLVL.

This clone was observed at least ten times. The CDR3 end is not reached by the read, which stops 3 residues before it; the germline J gene fills it in. The chain links TRBV7-2 to TRBJ2-7; D unresolved. The germline CDR1 and CDR2 sequences are SGHTA and FQGNSA. This CDR3 is built from 13 residues. V lost 1 base and J 4 bases, leaving 8 bases between the germline ends. The DNA read from the CDR3 is TGTGCCAGCAGCTTAGTCGACTTATACGAG. Protein product: CASSLVDLYE. Given in full, the CDR3 is CASSLVDLYEQYF.

This clone was seen repeatedly, ten times or more. The sequence runs out 3 residues before the end of the CDR3; the remainder is reconstructed from the germline J gene. The chain links TRBV5-1 to TRBJ2-3, with 10 bases aligning to TRBD2. CDR1 is SGHRS, CDR2 YFSETQ, per germline. The CDR3 length is 17 residues. J was trimmed by 0 bases and V by 5 bases; bases with no gene match: 9. The chain's CDR3 is CASSFNGLAASTDTQYF. Incomplete CDR3 DNA: TGCGCCAGCAGTTTTAACGGACTAGCGGCTAGCACAGATACG.

The table lists this clone with many counts. Read data end 3 residues before the CDR3 end; the end is taken from the germline J gene. The chain has TRBV10-1 and TRBJ1-1; D call uncertain. The germline V gene encodes CDR1 WNHNN and CDR2 SYGVQD (reference sequence). This CDR3 has 13 amino acids. V lost 6 bases to trimming and J lost 0 bases, with 8 bases between them. Incomplete CDR3 DNA: TGCGCCAGCAGGGCGGAGTTGAACACTGAA. As protein: CASRAELNTE. The entire CDR3 protein reads CASRAELNTEAFF.

This clone came up many times. The read terminates 3 residues ahead of where the CDR3 ends, so the germline J gene completes it. The J gene is TRBJ2-3, the V gene TRBV7-2; D possibly corresponds to TRBD2 (6 bases). From germline, CDR1 is SGHTA and CDR2 FQGNSA. The CDR3 length is 14 residues. Trimming shortened V by 10 bases and J by 2 bases, and 16 bases separated the two germline ends. The CDR3 DNA, read in part, is TGTGCCACCCAATCAGGACTATACACAGATACG. It translates to CATQSGLYTDT. The full CDR3 reads CATQSGLYTDTQYF.